This is a list of T cell receptor beta chains from one sample in a study of sequential checkpoint blockade in melanoma. Clones were read by immunoSEQ multiplex PCR, and TCRdb kept only the in-frame ones, dropping some. Of about 12,000 clones in the sample, approximately 25% were seen once. The sample in question was tumor tissue (inferred from file names), obtained from a patient given nivolumab and ipilimumab in sequence. The receptors were sampled from a human donor with melanoma. Each CDR3 is given with its conserved first and last residue. D genes are given only for firm matches. Size is omitted from some rows. Given values are once, few, many or a class for expanded clones.

size: .
J: TRBJ2-5
D: TRBD2
V: TRBV5-1
DNA: TGCGCCAGCAGCCCCAAAACTTCTAGCGGGGGTGTGCAGACCCAGTACTTC
CDR3: CASSPKTSSGGVQTQYF

size: few
J: TRBJ1-2
D: .
V: TRBV2
DNA: TGTGCCAGCAGCCCTATAATGGGTTCTAACTATGGCTACACCTTC
CDR3: CASSPIMGSNYGYTF

size: .
J: TRBJ2-1
D: .
V: TRBV29-1
DNA: TGCAGCGCTAGACGTATCCGGGACGCAGTCCTGAGCTCCTACAATGAGCAGTTCTTC
CDR3: CSARRIRDAVLSSYNEQFF

size: .
J: TRBJ2-1
D: .
V: TRBV5-1
DNA: TGCGCCAGCAGCCCTCTCACAGTGGGGTCAGGGGAGCAGTTCTTC
CDR3: CASSPLTVGSGEQFF

size: .
J: TRBJ1-6
D: .
V: TRBV9
DNA: TGTGCCAGCAGTGAAGAGTATTCACCCCTCCACTTT
CDR3: CASSEEYSPLHF

size: .
J: TRBJ1-4
D: .
V: TRBV6-8
DNA: TGTGCCAGCAGTGCCGTCCGGGTCCCGGGGAGGGAAAAACTGTTTTTT
CDR3: CASSAVRVPGREKLFF

size: .
J: TRBJ2-2
D: .
V: TRBV28
DNA: TGTGCCAGCAGTCTTCCAGGGAGCGGGGAGCTGTTTTTT
CDR3: CASSLPGSGELFF

size: many
J: TRBJ1-1
D: .
V: TRBV6-8
DNA: TGTGCCAGCAGTGCTCAGGGATATGCTGAAGCTTTCTTT
CDR3: CASSAQGYAEAFF

size: many
J: TRBJ2-5
D: .
V: TRBV15
DNA: TGTGCCACCAGCACAGACCAGGGGCTGCGGGAGACCCAGTACTTC
CDR3: CATSTDQGLRETQYF

size: many
J: TRBJ1-1
D: .
V: TRBV6-8
DNA: TGTGCCAGCAGTTCGCCGGGACGGTCTGAAGCTTTCTTT
CDR3: CASSSPGRSEAFF

size: once
J: TRBJ2-7
D: TRBD1
V: TRBV18
DNA: TGTGCCAGCTCACCCCTACAGGGGGAGCAGTACTTC
CDR3: CASSPLQGEQYF

size: .
J: TRBJ1-1
D: .
V: TRBV19
DNA: TGTGCCAGTAGTATCTACCCGGGGGTCAACACTGAAGCTTTCTTT
CDR3: CASSIYPGVNTEAFF

size: many
J: TRBJ1-2
D: TRBD1
V: TRBV28
DNA: TGTGCCAGCAGTTACCCGACAGGGAACTATGGCTACACCTTC
CDR3: CASSYPTGNYGYTF

size: .
J: TRBJ2-3
D: .
V: TRBV15
DNA: TGTGCCACCAGCGTTCAGGGGATCTCAGATACGCAGTATTTT
CDR3: CATSVQGISDTQYF

size: few
J: TRBJ1-3
D: TRBD1
V: TRBV11-3
DNA: TGTGCCAGCAGCTTTCTTGCCGGACAGGGGTTCTCTGGAAACACCATATATTTT
CDR3: CASSFLAGQGFSGNTIYF

size: medium-sized
J: TRBJ1-1
D: .
V: TRBV11-3
DNA: TGTGCCAGCAGCTTTGAATGGGAGTTTGGTGAAGCTTTCTTT
CDR3: CASSFEWEFGEAFF

size: once
J: TRBJ2-5
D: .
V: TRBV28
DNA: TGTGCCAGCAGTTCATCGCTCGGGGGCAGGGAGACCCAGTACTTC
CDR3: CASSSSLGGRETQYF

size: .
J: TRBJ2-5
D: TRBD1
V: TRBV19
DNA: TGTGCCAGTAGCCCCGGACAGGACCCATACCAAGAGACCCAGTACTTC
CDR3: CASSPGQDPYQETQYF

size: few
J: TRBJ1-1
D: .
V: TRBV6-8
DNA: TGTGCCAGCAGTCAGGCTTTGAACACTGAAGCTTTCTTT
CDR3: CASSQALNTEAFF

size: .
J: TRBJ2-2
D: TRBD1
V: TRBV28
DNA: TGTGCCAGCAGTTTTGGGGACAGGGGAACCGGGGAGCTGTTTTTT
CDR3: CASSFGDRGTGELFF

size: few
J: TRBJ1-1
D: TRBD1
V: TRBV6-8
DNA: TGTGCCAGCAGTTACGGGCAGGGGGAGGACACTGAAGCTTTCTTT
CDR3: CASSYGQGEDTEAFF

size: few
J: TRBJ2-2
D: TRBD1
V: TRBV6-7
DNA: TGTGCCAGCAGTACCCCCGGGACAGGGTATCCCGGGGAGCTGTTTTTT
CDR3: CASSTPGTGYPGELFF